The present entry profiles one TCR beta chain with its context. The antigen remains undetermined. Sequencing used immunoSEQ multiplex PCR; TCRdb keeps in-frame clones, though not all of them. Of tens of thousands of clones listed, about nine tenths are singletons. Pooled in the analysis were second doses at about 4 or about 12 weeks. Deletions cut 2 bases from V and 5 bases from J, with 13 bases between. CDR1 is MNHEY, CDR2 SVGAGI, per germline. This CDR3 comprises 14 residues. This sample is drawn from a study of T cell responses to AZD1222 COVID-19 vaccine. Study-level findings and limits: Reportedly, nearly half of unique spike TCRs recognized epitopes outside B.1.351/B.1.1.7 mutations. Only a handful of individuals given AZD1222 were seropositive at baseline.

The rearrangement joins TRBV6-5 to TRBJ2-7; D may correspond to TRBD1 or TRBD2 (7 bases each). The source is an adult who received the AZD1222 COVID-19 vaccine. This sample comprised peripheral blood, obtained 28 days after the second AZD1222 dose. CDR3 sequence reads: CASSYSQGGHEQYF. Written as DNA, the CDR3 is TGTGCCAGCAGTTACAGCCAGGGGGGGCACGAGCAGTACTTC.